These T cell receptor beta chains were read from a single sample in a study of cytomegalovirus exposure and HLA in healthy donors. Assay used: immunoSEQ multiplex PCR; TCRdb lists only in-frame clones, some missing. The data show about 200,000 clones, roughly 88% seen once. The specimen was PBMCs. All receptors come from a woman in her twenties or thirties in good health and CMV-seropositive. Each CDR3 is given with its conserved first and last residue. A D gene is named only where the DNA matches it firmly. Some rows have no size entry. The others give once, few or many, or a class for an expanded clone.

CDR3: CAWTTGFSGNTIYF
DNA: TGTGCCTGGACCACAGGGTTCTCTGGAAACACCATATATTTT
length: 14
V: TRBV30
D: .
J: TRBJ1-3
size: .

CDR3: CAIQRTRQETQYF
DNA: TGTGCCATCCAGCGGACTAGACAAGAGACCCAGTACTTC
length: 13
V: TRBV6-5
D: TRBD2
J: TRBJ2-5
size: once

CDR3: CASSDLGGTSGSNEQFF
DNA: TGTGCCAGCAGTGACTTGGGTGGGACTAGCGGGAGCAATGAGCAGTTCTTC
length: 17
V: TRBV6-4
D: TRBD2
J: TRBJ2-1
size: .

CDR3: CASSVSSGNNEQFF
DNA: TGTGCCAGCAGTGTGTCTAGCGGAAACAATGAGCAGTTCTTC
length: 14
V: TRBV2
D: TRBD2
J: TRBJ2-1
size: once

CDR3: CASTPQQGAHEQYF
DNA: TGTGCCAGCACCCCACAACAGGGGGCCCACGAGCAGTACTTC
length: 14
V: TRBV2
D: TRBD1
J: TRBJ2-7
size: few

CDR3: CASSFGQTSTDTQYF
DNA: TGCGCCAGCAGCTTTGGACAGACTAGCACAGATACGCAGTATTTT
length: 15
V: TRBV5-1
D: .
J: TRBJ2-3
size: .

CDR3: CASSLLGAYEQYF
DNA: TGTGCCAGCAGCTTGCTCGGAGCCTACGAGCAGTACTTC
length: 13
V: TRBV5-4
D: .
J: TRBJ2-7
size: .

CDR3: CASSREQNRGLRTYEQYF
DNA: TGCGCCAGCAGCAGGGAACAGAACAGGGGGCTAAGGACCTACGAGCAGTACTTC
length: 18
V: TRBV5-1
D: TRBD1
J: TRBJ2-7
size: .

CDR3: CASSQDGLAGIDTQYF
DNA: TGTGCCAGCAGCCAAGATGGGTTAGCGGGAATAGATACGCAGTATTTT
length: 16
V: TRBV4-2
D: TRBD2
J: TRBJ2-3
size: .

CDR3: CASRKGAVNNEQFF
DNA: TGTGCCAGCAGGAAAGGGGCAGTAAACAATGAGCAGTTCTTC
length: 14
V: TRBV27
D: .
J: TRBJ2-1
size: .

CDR3: CSVGWGGTEAFF
DNA: TGCAGCGTCGGGTGGGGGGGCACTGAAGCTTTCTTT
length: 12
V: TRBV29-1
D: .
J: TRBJ1-1
size: .

CDR3: CASSGTSGRAIRVTGELFF
DNA: TGTGCCAGTAGCGGGACTAGCGGGAGGGCCATTAGGGTCACCGGGGAGCTGTTTTTT
length: 19
V: TRBV19
D: TRBD2
J: TRBJ2-2
size: .

CDR3: CASSFSLDRLSYEQYF
DNA: TGTGCCAGCAGTTTTTCCTTGGACAGGCTCTCCTACGAGCAGTACTTC
length: 16
V: TRBV28
D: TRBD1
J: TRBJ2-7
size: .

CDR3: CSAEADDGYTF
DNA: TGCAGTGCGGAGGCCGACGATGGCTACACCTTC
length: 11
V: TRBV20-1
D: .
J: TRBJ1-2
size: .

CDR3: CASSLLRTGELFF
DNA: TGTGCCAGCAGCTTATTGAGGACCGGGGAGCTGTTTTTT
length: 13
V: TRBV11-3
D: .
J: TRBJ2-2
size: .

CDR3: CASSPTEANYGYTF
DNA: TGTGCCAGCTCTCCGACCGAGGCTAACTATGGCTACACCTTC
length: 14
V: TRBV6-1
D: .
J: TRBJ1-2
size: few

CDR3: CASKTGRAGQPQHF
DNA: TGTGCCAGCAAGACAGGACGGGCCGGTCAGCCCCAGCATTTT
length: 14
V: TRBV27
D: .
J: TRBJ1-5
size: .

CDR3: CASSLGVAGDEQYF
DNA: TGTGCCAGCAGCTTAGGGGTAGCGGGAGACGAGCAGTACTTC
length: 14
V: TRBV7-2
D: TRBD2
J: TRBJ2-7
size: .

CDR3: CASSYLQGHSYEQYF
DNA: TGTGCCAGCAGTTACCTTCAGGGGCACTCCTACGAGCAGTACTTC
length: 15
V: TRBV6-6
D: .
J: TRBJ2-7
size: .

CDR3: CASSPGLAGAQEQYF
DNA: TGTGCCAGCAGTCCGGGTCTAGCGGGAGCTCAAGAGCAGTACTTC
length: 15
V: TRBV7-3
D: TRBD2
J: TRBJ2-7
size: .

CDR3: CASSSWEGYTEAFF
DNA: TGTGCCAGCAGTAGCTGGGAGGGGTACACTGAAGCTTTCTTT
length: 14
V: TRBV2
D: .
J: TRBJ1-1
size: .

CDR3: CASSLDVGGSSYNEQFF
DNA: TGCGCCAGCAGCTTGGACGTTGGCGGGAGCTCCTACAATGAGCAGTTCTTC
length: 17
V: TRBV5-1
D: TRBD2
J: TRBJ2-1
size: .

CDR3: CAISDGGQGSKNIQYF
DNA: TGTGCCATCAGTGATGGGGGACAGGGGTCCAAAAACATTCAGTACTTC
length: 16
V: TRBV10-3
D: TRBD1
J: TRBJ2-4
size: .

CDR3: CATSSTGHPFF
DNA: TGTGCCACCAGCAGCACAGGGCATCCGTTTTTT
length: 11
V: TRBV15
D: .
J: TRBJ2-2
size: .

CDR3: CASHTGASVATGELFF
DNA: TGTGCCAGCCACACAGGGGCTAGCGTGGCCACCGGGGAGCTGTTTTTT
length: 16
V: TRBV13
D: .
J: TRBJ2-2
size: .

CDR3: CASSIGDRTAKETQYF
DNA: TGTGCCAGTAGTATAGGTGACAGGACGGCTAAAGAGACCCAGTACTTC
length: 16
V: TRBV19
D: .
J: TRBJ2-5
size: once

CDR3: CASSLGTGELVAEAFF
DNA: TGTGCCAGCAGTTTAGGGACAGGGGAGTTGGTCGCTGAAGCTTTCTTT
length: 16
V: TRBV27
D: TRBD1
J: TRBJ1-1
size: .

CDR3: CASSIGTTNTGELFF
DNA: TGTGCCAGTAGTATAGGGACAACGAACACCGGGGAGCTGTTTTTT
length: 15
V: TRBV19
D: .
J: TRBJ2-2
size: once

CDR3: CASSSKETQYF
DNA: TGTGCCAGCAGTTCTAAAGAGACCCAGTACTTC
length: 11
V: TRBV6-5
D: .
J: TRBJ2-5
size: .

CDR3: CATSRQGVQETQYF
DNA: TGTGCCACCAGCAGACAGGGGGTCCAAGAGACCCAGTACTTC
length: 14
V: TRBV15
D: TRBD1
J: TRBJ2-5
size: .

CDR3: CASSRRTGGAETQYF
DNA: TGCGCCAGCAGCAGGAGGACAGGGGGCGCGGAGACCCAGTACTTC
length: 15
V: TRBV5-1
D: TRBD1
J: TRBJ2-5
size: .

CDR3: CASRPTTGSYYGYTF
DNA: TGTGCCAGCCGTCCGACTACAGGGTCCTACTATGGCTACACCTTC
length: 15
V: TRBV27
D: .
J: TRBJ1-2
size: once

CDR3: CASSLPLSTNEQFF
DNA: TGTGCCAGCAGCTTACCCCTAAGTACCAATGAGCAGTTCTTC
length: 14
V: TRBV6-6
D: .
J: TRBJ2-1
size: .

CDR3: CASSDAGLAGGLEQYF
DNA: TGTGCCAGCAGTGACGCCGGACTAGCGGGAGGACTGGAGCAGTACTTC
length: 16
V: TRBV6-1
D: TRBD2
J: TRBJ2-7
size: .

CDR3: CASSLSLAGTGATYEQYF
DNA: TGTGCCAGCAGTTTATCGCTGGCCGGGACAGGAGCTACCTACGAGCAGTACTTC
length: 18
V: TRBV28
D: TRBD1
J: TRBJ2-7
size: once